This TCR beta chain originates from a study of T cell clusters in autoimmune cytopenias. Looking at the study overall: Per sample, median TRB depth was around 51,000 reads, yielding a median roughly 2,200 distinct clonotypes.

Frequency places this clonotype as medium-sized (0.01 to 0.1%). Its target is not known. The CDR3 runs 15 residues. Germline V gene lookup returns CDR1 KGHSH and CDR2 LQKENI. TRB was amplified by touch-down multiplex PCR, primer pools A and B combined. TCRdb reprocessed the multiplex PCR reads and stores each CDR3 protein as one record, lacking DNA. The specimen's table records fewer than 7,500 distinct CDR3 sequences. TRB amplification used roughly 250 ng of peripheral blood genomic DNA. Study-level points and caveats: TRB repertoire shifts in secondary cytopenia and chronic lymphocytic leukemia mostly reflected lymphoma, not autoimmunity.

The data were also submitted as part of a second study, on T cell repertoires in aging, cancer and after chemotherapy. As that report states: Rebound thymic output was suggested by rising median generation probability during chemotherapy in each cancer cohort.

The receptor was derived from a human donor in good health. The sequenced material came from peripheral blood. This rearrangement joins TRBV18 to TRBJ2-5; TCRdb reports TRBD1, a call that lacks DNA to check it against. CDR3 sequence reads: CASSPGPGQQETQYF.